This record concerns one T cell receptor (beta chain) sequence. Its cognate antigen is unknown. Deletions cut 2 bases from V and 2 bases from J, with 13 bases between. The CDR3 spans 15 residues. CDR1 is SGHRS and CDR2 is YFSETQ in the germline V gene. This sample's TCRbeta library carried unique molecular identifier barcodes. In TCRdb, the PCR reads were re-called with MiXCR into one record per CDR3 protein. The sample lists more than 200,000 distinct CDR3 sequences, about 8.7% occurring once. This entry comes from a study of T-cell reconstitution after alpha-beta-depleted transplantation in children. Study conclusions and caveats: T-cell counts and diversity were attributed mostly to newly produced T cells one year after transplant.

The clonotype comes from a male patient under 10 years old who had a stem cell transplant for acute myeloid leukemia, so the T cells may come from the graft donor. The J gene is TRBJ2-5, the V gene TRBV5-1, with unresolved D. This specimen was PBMCs, mostly from graft donor cells, taken 360 days after TCRalphabeta/CD19-depleted stem cell transplant. The CDR3 loop is CASSLVWQQQETQYF. DNA of the CDR3: TGCGCCAGCAGCTTAGTTTGGCAGCAGCAAGAGACCCAGTACTTC.